One T cell receptor (beta chain) is described in this entry. Its antigen is as yet unknown. Both 60 Vbeta primers and 13 Jbeta primers went into the PCR. Libraries were prepared by immunoSEQ multiplex PCR; TCRdb keeps only in-frame clonotypes and omits some of them. The repertoire holds 85,000 to 95,000 clones, 60% to 80% seen once, with under 8% in the top ten. Germline CDR1 and CDR2: SGHRS and YFSETQ. The CDR3 length is 15 residues. J lost 0 bases, V lost 3 bases, and 5 bases had no gene match. The entry originates in a study of cytomegalovirus exposure and HLA in healthy donors. Whole-study findings and limits: The authors judged a highly shared variant cluster likely a sequencing artifact.

This chain links TRBV5-1 with TRBJ1-1, with 7 bases lining up with TRBD1. The source of this sequence is a woman in her 30s in good health and CMV-seronegative. The sequenced sample consisted of PBMCs. The CDR3 here is CASSWGTAVNTEAFF. DNA of the CDR3: TGCGCCAGCAGCTGGGGGACAGCCGTGAACACTGAAGCTTTCTTT.